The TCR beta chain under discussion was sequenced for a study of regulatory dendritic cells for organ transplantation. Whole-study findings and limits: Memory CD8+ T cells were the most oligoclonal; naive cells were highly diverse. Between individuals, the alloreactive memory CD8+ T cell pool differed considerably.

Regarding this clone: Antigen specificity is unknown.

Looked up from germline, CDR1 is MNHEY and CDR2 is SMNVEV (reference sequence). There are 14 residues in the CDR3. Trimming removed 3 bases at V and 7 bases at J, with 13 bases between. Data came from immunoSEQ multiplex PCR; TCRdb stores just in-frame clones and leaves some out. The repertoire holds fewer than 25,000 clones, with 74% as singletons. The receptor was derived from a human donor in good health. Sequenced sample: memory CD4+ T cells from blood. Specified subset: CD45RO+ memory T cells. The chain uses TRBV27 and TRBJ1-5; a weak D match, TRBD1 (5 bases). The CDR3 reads CASSFAGMEQPQHF. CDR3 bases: TGTGCCAGCAGTTTTGCAGGGATGGAACAGCCCCAGCATTTT.